This TCR beta chain was sequenced for a study of persistence of HIV-infected CD4 T cells. Cells were stimulated nonspecifically with anti-CD3/anti-CD28 magnetic beads. Sorting selected CD4+ T cells upregulating both CD40 ligand and CD69. The CDR3 runs 13 residues. CDR1 and CDR2 (germline): KGHDR, SFDVKD. Between the trimmed V and J ends, which lost 7 bases and 4 bases, there was a span of 13 bases. As for this clone: Its antigen is undetermined.

Sequencing used immunoSEQ version 4 in survey mode. Measured with immunoSEQ multiplex PCR; TCRdb has only the in-frame clones, and not every one. The sample has roughly 41,000 clones, about nine tenths seen once. The starting material was CD4+ T cells sorted from PBMCs after 18-hour stimulation, obtained from a patient who received antiretroviral therapy. The clonotype was recovered from an adult man with HIV who was CMV-seropositive. The J gene is TRBJ2-7, the V gene TRBV24-1; no reliable D call. CDR3 nucleotides: TGTGCCACCAGCGCTGGAGACCGATACGAGCAGTACTTC. Translation: CATSAGDRYEQYF.